The 14 T cell receptor beta chains presented below share a single source sample, sequenced in a study of vaccination and CD4 T cells after COVID-19. What these receptors recognize is not known. The treatment denotes: roughly 10-day PBMC culture with coronavirus spike peptide pools or control peptides (ViraFEST assay). The Oncomine TCR Beta short-read assay generated sequence data from the DNA of cultured CD4+ T cells. TCRdb ran MiXCR on the PCR reads and lists one entry per CDR3 protein. This table has about 13,000 distinct CDR3 sequences, more than 35% appearing once. The sequencing used CD4+ T cells from blood, cultured in vitro, collected after SARS-CoV-2 vaccination. These receptors all come from a human donor who had recovered from COVID-19.

The V and J genes are TRBV7-9 and TRBJ1-2, with TRBD1 matching 9 bases. The CDR3 sequence is 13 residues long. V dropped 3 bases and J dropped 5; count of bases not matched to a gene: 1. The germline CDR1 and CDR2 sequences are SEHNR and FQNEAQ (reference sequence). The CDR3 protein is CASSLGQGYGYTF. Here the CDR3 DNA reads TGTGCCAGCAGCTTGGGACAGGGATATGGCTACACCTTC.

This clonotype was detected a few times. The junction differs from germline at one of its ends, possibly a read error. The rearrangement joins TRBV6-2 or TRBV6-3 to TRBJ1-1; TRBD1 matches 8 bases. The CDR3 consists of 14 residues. Germline CDR1 MNHEY, CDR2 SVGEGT. The chain's CDR3 is CASNKGQVNPEAFF. The CDR3 bases are TGTGCCAGCAATAAGGGACAGGTGAACCCTGAAGCTTTCTTT.

The CDR3 is CASSRQGASGNTIYF. The CDR3 region has the DNA TGTGCCAGCAGCCGACAGGGCGCCTCTGGAAACACCATATATTTT. The V gene is TRBV7-9, the J gene TRBJ1-3; the match to TRBD1 covers 7 bases. The junction had 4 bases not matched to a gene; V was cut back by 5 bases and J by 0 bases. Germline V CDR1 and CDR2: SEHNR, FQNEAQ (reference sequence). The CDR3 is made up of 15 amino acids.

This chain joins TRBV2 and TRBJ1-1, with TRBD1 as a possible D gene (6 bases). V was clipped by 3 bases and J by 8 bases, with 22 bases between them. This CDR3 is 16 amino acids long. Germline CDR1 and CDR2: SNHLY and FYNNEI. The CDR3 coding sequence is TGTGCCAGCAGTGACTTTCGCCGGGGACAAGAACGGGAAGCTTTCTTT. It encodes CASSDFRRGQEREAFF.

The table lists this clonotype with a few counts. The J gene is TRBJ1-1, the V gene TRBV30, with D unresolved. Per the germline V gene, CDR1 is GTSNPN and CDR2 is SVGIG (reference sequence). The CDR3 consists of 13 residues. V was pared by 4 bases and J by 0 bases, with 9 bases between. The CDR3 DNA reads as TGTGCCTGGAAGAACAATTTGAACACTGAAGCTTTCTTT. It is translated as CAWKNNLNTEAFF.

This clonotype was counted only a few times. The chain joins TRBV24-1 to TRBJ1-2; D remains ambiguous. The CDR3 runs to 14 residues. Germline lookup yields CDR1 KGHDR and CDR2 SFDVKD. The germline V and J ends were trimmed by 4 bases and 2 bases, with 10 bases remaining between them. As DNA, the CDR3 is TGTGCCACCAGTGACCCAGGACGGAACTATGGCTACACCTTC. It encodes CATSDPGRNYGYTF.

The V call is TRBV27, the J call TRBJ2-4, with 8 bases matching TRBD1. Germline trimming cut 5 bases from V and 5 bases from J; bases unmatched to any gene: 5. This CDR3 region has 14 residues. Germline CDR1 MNHEY, CDR2 SMNVEV (reference sequence). CDR3 in amino acids: CASSLQGAQNIQYF. The CDR3 DNA sequence: TGTGCCAGCAGTCTCCAGGGGGCCCAAAACATTCAGTACTTC.

This clonotype occurred a few times. The genes are TRBV6-2 or TRBV6-3 and TRBJ2-1, with unresolved D. Germline CDR1 reads MNHEY; CDR2 reads SVGEGT. Trimming removed 8 bases at V and 11 bases at J, with 25 bases between. This CDR3 spans 15 amino acids. The CDR3: CASAYQDAATVQQFF. For the CDR3, the DNA is TGTGCCAGCGCCTACCAGGATGCCGCTACCGTCCAGCAGTTCTTC.

The V gene is TRBV20-1, the J gene TRBJ2-7; the match to TRBD1 covers 7 bases. Germline CDR1 and CDR2: DFQATT and SNEGSKA (reference sequence). The CDR3 has 18 residues. V lost 1 base to trimming and J lost 0 bases; unmatched junction nucleotides: 15. The CDR3: CSARGQAPGQLSSYEQYF. CDR3 in DNA: TGCAGTGCTAGAGGTCAAGCTCCGGGACAGTTATCCTCCTACGAGCAGTACTTC.

V gene TRBV5-1 combines with J gene TRBJ2-1; no clear D gene. Germline CDR1 reads SGHRS; CDR2 reads YFSETQ. CDR3 length equals 13 residues. V was trimmed by 0 bases and J by 4 bases, leaving 5 bases between them. DNA for the CDR3: TGCGCCAGCAGCTTGGACAGATACAATGAGCAGTTCTTC. Amino acid sequence: CASSLDRYNEQFF.

This clonotype was seen more than once but under ten times. The chain combines TRBV7-2 with TRBJ1-1; no clear D gene. The V gene lost 1 base and the J gene lost 1 base, with 13 bases spanning the gap. CDR3 length equals 16 residues. Germline loops: CDR1 SGHTA, CDR2 FQGNSA. In nucleotides, the CDR3 is TGTGCCAGCAGCTTAGAAGGTAGGATCAGGAACACTGAAGCTTTCTTT. The encoded protein is CASSLEGRIRNTEAFF.

This clonotype was detected only a few times. This chain connects TRBV2 to TRBJ1-1, with D possibly being TRBD1 (6 bases). Per germline, CDR1 SNHLY and CDR2 FYNNEI. The CDR3 covers 14 residues. V lost 5 bases and J 3 bases, leaving 13 bases between the germline ends. The CDR3 nucleotides read TGTGCCAGCAGTCCTTCCACAGGGTACACTGAAGCTTTCTTT. It translates to CASSPSTGYTEAFF.

V is TRBV15 and J is TRBJ2-5; tentatively, D is TRBD1 (5 bases). V lost 0 bases and J 5 bases, leaving 16 bases between the germline ends. CDR1 and CDR2 (germline): LNHNV, YYDKDF (reference sequence). The CDR3 has 16 residues. The CDR3 here is CATSRDFKGLGETQYF. The CDR3 coding sequence is TGTGCCACCAGCAGAGATTTTAAGGGGTTGGGGGAGACCCAGTACTTC.

By sample share, this clonotype is medium-sized. The genes are TRBV6-2 or TRBV6-3 and TRBJ1-2; D not resolved. The germline CDR1 and CDR2 sequences are MNHEY and SVGEGT. The V end lost 6 bases, the J end lost 8 bases, and 16 bases lay between the germline ends. There are 13 residues in the CDR3. CDR3 coding DNA: TGTGCCAGCAGCTTCGACCCCAAGGGCGGCTACACCTTC. This translates into CASSFDPKGGYTF.